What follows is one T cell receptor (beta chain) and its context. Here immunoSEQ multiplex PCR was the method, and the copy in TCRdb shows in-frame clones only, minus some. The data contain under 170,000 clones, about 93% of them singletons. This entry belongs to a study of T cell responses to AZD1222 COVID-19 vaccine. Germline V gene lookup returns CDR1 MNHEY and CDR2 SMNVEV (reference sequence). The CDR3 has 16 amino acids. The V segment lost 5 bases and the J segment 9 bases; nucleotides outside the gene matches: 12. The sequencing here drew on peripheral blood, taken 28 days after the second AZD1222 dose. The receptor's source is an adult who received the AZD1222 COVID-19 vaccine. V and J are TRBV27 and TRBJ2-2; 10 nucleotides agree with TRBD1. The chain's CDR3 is CASSSRQGASYRELFF. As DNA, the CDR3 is TGTGCCAGCAGTAGCCGACAGGGGGCGTCGTATAGGGAGCTGTTTTTT.